This note documents a single T cell receptor beta chain sequence. The antigen is undetermined. This sample is drawn from a study of T cell responses to AZD1222 COVID-19 vaccine. Study-wide points: Reports say nearly half of spike-specific TCRs go after unmutated variant regions.

Per the germline V gene, CDR1 is DFQATT and CDR2 is SNEGSKA (reference sequence). V was pared by 3 bases and J by 2 bases, with 11 bases between. The length of the CDR3 is 14 residues. Profiled with immunoSEQ multiplex PCR; TCRdb holds only in-frame clones, not every one. The sample contains 140,000 or so clones, about 89% of which appear only once. The sequence came from an adult who received the MenACWY meningococcal vaccine as a control. The V gene is TRBV20-1, the J gene TRBJ1-5, with a possible D match to TRBD1 (5 bases). The specimen was peripheral blood, collected 28 days after the second dose of the MenACWY control vaccine. The CDR3 DNA follows: TGCAGTGCTAGTTCGGGGGGTGGCAATCAGCCCCAGCATTTT. Its translation is CSASSGGGNQPQHF.